This paragraph reports one T cell receptor (beta chain). This record comes from a study of blood T cell repertoires in COVID-19. Study in general: Samples of COVID-19 (acute and convalescent) were obtained from the United States, Italy and Spain. T cells, B-cell-depleted T cells, or PBMCs provided the cDNA or gDNA that served as material.

Trimming removed 2 bases from V and 3 bases from J; junction bases left unmatched: 5. Germline CDR1 and CDR2: LGHDT and YNNKEL (reference sequence). This CDR3 has 16 residues. Original processing notes: Reference gene primers were amplified, and this amplification served to estimate nucleated cell counts. Only in-frame clones appear in the TCRdb table, and some are missing; sequencing was by immunoSEQ multiplex PCR. D and trimming were read from the DNA, whereas the V and J calls and clone size are those reported in that table. The table shows roughly 180,000 clones, with 84% occurring only once. Sequencing was carried out using peripheral blood. The origin of this receptor is a man aged 35-49 years who had recovered from COVID-19. The rearrangement links TRBV3-1 (or the pseudogene TRBV3-2) to TRBJ2-1; 9 nucleotides align to TRBD2. The CDR3 DNA follows: TGTGCCAGCAGCCAACTCCGGACTAGCGACTACAATGAGCAGTTCTTC. It is translated as CASSQLRTSDYNEQFF.